The present entry profiles one T cell receptor (beta chain) with its context. Its antigen is still unknown. The germline CDR1 and CDR2 sequences are LGHNT and FRNRAP. CDR3 size: 17 residues. Trimming removed 4 bases from V and 1 base from J, with 17 bases in between. Measured with immunoSEQ multiplex PCR; TCRdb has only the in-frame clones, and not every one. Among approximately 31,000 clones listed, roughly 94% were seen once. The data are from a study of T cells in localized non-small cell lung cancer. Overall study findings and caveats: Adjacent uninvolved lung tissue had the highest T cell clonality, exceeding tumor. Adjacent lung had a median 57 of the 100 largest tumor clones. One tumor region alone was sequenced, and heterogeneity therefore remains possible.

The TCR originated in a woman aged 35 to 70 with stage I lung adenocarcinoma. The chain carries TRBV12-5 and TRBJ1-3, with D perhaps TRBD1 (5 bases). This sample comprised peripheral blood, obtained before any cancer treatment. The CDR3 here is CASGWALGRASGNTIYF. As DNA, the CDR3 is TGTGCTAGTGGTTGGGCCCTGGGGCGGGCATCTGGAAACACCATATATTTT.